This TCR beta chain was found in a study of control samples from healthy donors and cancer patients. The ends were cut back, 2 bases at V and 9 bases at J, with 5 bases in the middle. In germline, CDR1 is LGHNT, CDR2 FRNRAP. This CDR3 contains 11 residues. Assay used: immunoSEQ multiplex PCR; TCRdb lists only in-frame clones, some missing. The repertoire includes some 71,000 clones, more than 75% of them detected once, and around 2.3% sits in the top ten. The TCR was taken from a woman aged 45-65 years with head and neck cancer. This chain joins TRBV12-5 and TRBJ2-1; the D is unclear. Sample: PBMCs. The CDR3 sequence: CASGLFGEQFF. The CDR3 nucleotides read TGTGCTAGTGGTTTGTTTGGTGAGCAGTTCTTC.